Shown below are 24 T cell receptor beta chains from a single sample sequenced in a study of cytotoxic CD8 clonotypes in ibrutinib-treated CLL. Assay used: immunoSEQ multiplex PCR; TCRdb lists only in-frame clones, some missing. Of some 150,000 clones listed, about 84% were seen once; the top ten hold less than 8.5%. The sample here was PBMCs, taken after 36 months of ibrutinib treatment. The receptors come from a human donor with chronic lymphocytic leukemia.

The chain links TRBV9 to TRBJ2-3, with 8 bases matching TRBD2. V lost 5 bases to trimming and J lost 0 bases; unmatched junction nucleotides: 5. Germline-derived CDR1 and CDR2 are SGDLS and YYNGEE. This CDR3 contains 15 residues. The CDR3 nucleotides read TGTGCCAGCAGTGATAGCGGGACTAGCACAGATACGCAGTATTTT. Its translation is CASSDSGTSTDTQYF.

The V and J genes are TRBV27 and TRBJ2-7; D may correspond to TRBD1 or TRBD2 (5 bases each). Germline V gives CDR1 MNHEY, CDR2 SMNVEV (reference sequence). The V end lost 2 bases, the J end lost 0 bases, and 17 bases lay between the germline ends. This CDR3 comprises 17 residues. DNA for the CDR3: TGTGCCAGCAGTTTAGTGGCCCCGGGACCACACTCCTACGAGCAGTACTTC. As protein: CASSLVAPGPHSYEQYF.

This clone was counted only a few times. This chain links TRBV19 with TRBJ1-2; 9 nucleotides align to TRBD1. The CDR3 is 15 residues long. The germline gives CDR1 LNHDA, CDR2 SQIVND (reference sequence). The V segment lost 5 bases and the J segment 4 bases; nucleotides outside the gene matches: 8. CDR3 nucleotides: TGTGCCAGTAGTGCGCCGGGACAGGGAAGCTATGGCTACACCTTC. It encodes CASSAPGQGSYGYTF.

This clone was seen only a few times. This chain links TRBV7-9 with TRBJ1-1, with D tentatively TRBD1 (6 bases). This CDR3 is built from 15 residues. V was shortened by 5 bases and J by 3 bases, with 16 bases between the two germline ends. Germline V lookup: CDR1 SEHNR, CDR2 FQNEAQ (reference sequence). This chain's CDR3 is CASSHHRARDTEAFF. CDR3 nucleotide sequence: TGTGCCAGCAGCCACCACAGGGCGAGGGACACTGAAGCTTTCTTT.

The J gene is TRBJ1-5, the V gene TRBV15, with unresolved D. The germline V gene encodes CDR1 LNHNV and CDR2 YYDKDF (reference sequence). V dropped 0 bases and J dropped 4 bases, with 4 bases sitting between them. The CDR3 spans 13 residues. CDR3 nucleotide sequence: TGTGCCACCAGCAGAGAGGGGAATCAGCCCCAGCATTTT. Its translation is CATSREGNQPQHF.

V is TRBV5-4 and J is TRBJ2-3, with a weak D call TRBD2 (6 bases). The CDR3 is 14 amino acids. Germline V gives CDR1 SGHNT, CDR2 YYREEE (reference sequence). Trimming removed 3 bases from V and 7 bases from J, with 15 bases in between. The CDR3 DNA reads TGTGCCAGCAGCTCGAGGGAGGTCCCACATACGCAGTATTTT. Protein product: CASSSREVPHTQYF.

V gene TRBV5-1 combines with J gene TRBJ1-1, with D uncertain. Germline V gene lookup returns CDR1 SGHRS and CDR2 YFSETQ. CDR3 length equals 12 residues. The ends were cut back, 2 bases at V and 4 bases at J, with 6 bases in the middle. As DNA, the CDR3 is TGCGCCAGCAGCTTAAGCGGCACTGAAGCTTTCTTT. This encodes CASSLSGTEAFF.

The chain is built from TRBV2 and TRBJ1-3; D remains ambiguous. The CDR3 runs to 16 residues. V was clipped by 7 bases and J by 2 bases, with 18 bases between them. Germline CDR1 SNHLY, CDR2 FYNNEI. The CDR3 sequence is CASTGGSAGTGNTIYF. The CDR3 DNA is TGTGCCAGCACCGGAGGGTCAGCGGGCACTGGAAACACCATATATTTT. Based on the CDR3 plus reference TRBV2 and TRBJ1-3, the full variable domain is EPEVTQTPSHQVTQMGQEVILRCVPISNHLYFYWYRQILGQKVEFLVSFYNNEISEKSEIFDDQFSVERPDGSNFTLKIRSTKLEDSAMYFCASTGGSAGTGNTIYFGEGSWLTVV.

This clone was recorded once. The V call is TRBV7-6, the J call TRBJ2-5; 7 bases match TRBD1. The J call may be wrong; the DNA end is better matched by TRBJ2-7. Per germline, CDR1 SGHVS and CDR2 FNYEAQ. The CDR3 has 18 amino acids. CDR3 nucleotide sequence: TGTGCCAGCAGCTTATCCCCCCCCTACAGGGGAACGGGCTACGAGCAGTACTTC. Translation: CASSLSPPYRGTGYEQYF.

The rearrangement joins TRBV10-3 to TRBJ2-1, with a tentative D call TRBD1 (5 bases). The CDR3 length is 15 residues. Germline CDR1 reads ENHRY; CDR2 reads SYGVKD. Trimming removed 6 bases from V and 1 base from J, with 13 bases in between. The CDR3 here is CAIRPPAGSYNEQFF. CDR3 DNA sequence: TGTGCCATCAGGCCCCCGGCAGGGTCCTACAATGAGCAGTTCTTC.

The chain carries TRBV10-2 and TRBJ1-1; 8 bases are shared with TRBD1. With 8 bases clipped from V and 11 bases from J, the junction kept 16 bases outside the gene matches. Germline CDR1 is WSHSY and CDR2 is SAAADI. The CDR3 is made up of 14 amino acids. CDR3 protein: CASANARTGRVAFF. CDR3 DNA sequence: TGCGCCAGCGCTAACGCCCGGACAGGGCGGGTGGCTTTCTTT.

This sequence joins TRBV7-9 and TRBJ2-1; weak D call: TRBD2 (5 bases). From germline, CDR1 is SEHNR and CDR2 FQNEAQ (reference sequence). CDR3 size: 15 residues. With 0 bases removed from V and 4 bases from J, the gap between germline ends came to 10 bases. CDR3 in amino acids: CASSLAIALYNEQFF. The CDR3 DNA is TGTGCCAGCAGCTTAGCGATAGCGTTATACAATGAGCAGTTCTTC.

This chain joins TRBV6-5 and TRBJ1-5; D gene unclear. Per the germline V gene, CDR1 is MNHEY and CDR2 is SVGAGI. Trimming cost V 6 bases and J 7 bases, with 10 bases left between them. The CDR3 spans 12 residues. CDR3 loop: CASRAITQPQHF. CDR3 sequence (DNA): TGTGCCAGCAGGGCCATAACCCAGCCCCAGCATTTT.

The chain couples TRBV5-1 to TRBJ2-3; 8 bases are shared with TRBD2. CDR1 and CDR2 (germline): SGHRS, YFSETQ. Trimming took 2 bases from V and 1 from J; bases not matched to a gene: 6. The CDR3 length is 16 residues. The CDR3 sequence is CASSFGGGPGTDTQYF. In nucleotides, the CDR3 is TGCGCCAGCAGCTTCGGCGGGGGGCCGGGCACAGATACGCAGTATTTT.

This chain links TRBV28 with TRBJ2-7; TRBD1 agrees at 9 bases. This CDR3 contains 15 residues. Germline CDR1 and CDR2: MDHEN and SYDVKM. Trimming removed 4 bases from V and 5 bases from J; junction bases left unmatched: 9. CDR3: CASSSSGTGFHEQYF. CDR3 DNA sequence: TGTGCCAGCAGTTCCTCCGGGACAGGGTTCCACGAGCAGTACTTC.

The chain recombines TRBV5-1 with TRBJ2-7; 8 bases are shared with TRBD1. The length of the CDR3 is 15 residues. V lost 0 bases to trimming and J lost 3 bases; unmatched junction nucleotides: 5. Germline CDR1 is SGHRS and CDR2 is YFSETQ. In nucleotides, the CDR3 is TGCGCCAGCAGCTTGGACGGGACAGGTTTCTACGAGCAGTACTTC. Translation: CASSLDGTGFYEQYF.

The CDR3: CASSPARSGYGYTF. The CDR3 region has the DNA TGTGCCAGCAGCCCTGCCAGATCTGGGTATGGCTACACCTTC. This chain joins TRBV7-2 and TRBJ1-2, with D unresolved. There are 14 residues in the CDR3. Trimming took off 5 bases at V and 5 bases at J, with 15 bases between the two ends. Germline lookup yields CDR1 SGHTA and CDR2 FQGNSA.

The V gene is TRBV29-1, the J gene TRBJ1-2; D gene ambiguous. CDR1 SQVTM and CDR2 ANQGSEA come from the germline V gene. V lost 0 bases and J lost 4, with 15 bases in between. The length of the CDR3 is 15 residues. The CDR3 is CSVEDPPGRSYGYTF. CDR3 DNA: TGCAGCGTTGAAGACCCCCCAGGACGCAGCTATGGCTACACCTTC.

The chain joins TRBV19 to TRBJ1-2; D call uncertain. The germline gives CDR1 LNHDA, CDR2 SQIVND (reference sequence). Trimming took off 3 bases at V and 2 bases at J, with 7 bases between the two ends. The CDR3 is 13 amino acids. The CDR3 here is CASSITINYGYTF. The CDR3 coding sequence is TGTGCCAGTAGTATTACAATAAACTATGGCTACACCTTC.

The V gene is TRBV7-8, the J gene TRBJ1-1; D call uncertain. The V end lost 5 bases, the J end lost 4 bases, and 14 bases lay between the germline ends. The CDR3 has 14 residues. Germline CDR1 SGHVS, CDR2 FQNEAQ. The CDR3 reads CASSRLWVFTEAFF. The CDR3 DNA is TGTGCCAGCAGCCGGTTGTGGGTATTCACTGAAGCTTTCTTT.

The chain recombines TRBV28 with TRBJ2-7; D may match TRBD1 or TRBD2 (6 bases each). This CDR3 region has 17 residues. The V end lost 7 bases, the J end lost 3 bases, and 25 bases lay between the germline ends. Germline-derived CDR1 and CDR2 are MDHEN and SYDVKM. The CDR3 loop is CASTRGRGRRGFYEQYF. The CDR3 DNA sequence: TGTGCCAGCACTAGGGGAAGAGGGCGGAGGGGGTTCTACGAGCAGTACTTC.

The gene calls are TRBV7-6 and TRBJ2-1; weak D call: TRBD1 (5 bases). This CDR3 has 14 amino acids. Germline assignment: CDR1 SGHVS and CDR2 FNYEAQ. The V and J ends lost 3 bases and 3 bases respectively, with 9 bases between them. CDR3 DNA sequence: TGTGCCAGCAGCTTCAGGGAAAGCTACAATGAGCAGTTCTTC. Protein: CASSFRESYNEQFF.

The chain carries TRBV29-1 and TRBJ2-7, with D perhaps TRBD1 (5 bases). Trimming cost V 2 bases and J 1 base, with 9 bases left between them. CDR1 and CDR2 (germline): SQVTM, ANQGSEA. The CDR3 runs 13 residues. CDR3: CSVELPGSYEQYF. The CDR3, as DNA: TGCAGCGTTGAATTACCAGGGTCCTACGAGCAGTACTTC.

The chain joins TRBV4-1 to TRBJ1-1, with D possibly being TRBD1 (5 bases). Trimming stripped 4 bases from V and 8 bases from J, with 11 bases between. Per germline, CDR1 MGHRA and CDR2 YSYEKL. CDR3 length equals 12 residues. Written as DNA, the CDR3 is TGCGCCAGCAGCCTAGGCAGGGCCGAAGCTTTCTTT. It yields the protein CASSLGRAEAFF.